This entry lists 23 T cell receptor beta chains sequenced from one sample in a study of shared clonotypes between healthy human individuals. Produced via immunoSEQ multiplex PCR; TCRdb's table is partial and in-frame only. The sample records 190,000 or so clones, 60% to 75% being singletons. The material sequenced was memory CD4+ T cells sorted from blood. Subset: CD45RA-negative fraction. Receptor source: a man younger than 45 in good health.

The rearrangement links TRBV5-1 to TRBJ2-1, with 8 bases identical to TRBD2. From germline, CDR1 is SGHRS and CDR2 YFSETQ. V shed 4 bases and J 2 bases; nucleotides not matched to a gene: 5. The CDR3 length is 15 residues. CDR3 nucleotides: TGCGCCAGCAGCCCCAGCGGGAGTGCCTACAATGAGCAGTTCTTC. Amino acid sequence: CASSPSGSAYNEQFF.

This clone was picked up a small number of times. V usage is TRBV6-5 and J usage is TRBJ1-1; maybe TRBD1 (6 bases). This CDR3 spans 15 amino acids. Per germline, CDR1 MNHEY and CDR2 SVGAGI. The V and J ends lost 0 bases and 1 base respectively, with 9 bases between them. The CDR3 bases are TGTGCCAGCAGTTACTCCCCGACAGGGAACACTGAAGCTTTCTTT. Encoded protein: CASSYSPTGNTEAFF.

The chain links TRBV10-3 to TRBJ2-7; D uncertain. The CDR3 covers 12 residues. CDR1 and CDR2 (germline): ENHRY, SYGVKD. V lost 11 bases and J 2 bases, leaving 13 bases between the germline ends. The CDR3 bases are TGTGCCTCGAGCAGGCTGCCCTACGAGCAGTACTTC. Amino acids: CASSRLPYEQYF.

V usage is TRBV2 and J usage is TRBJ1-1; D gene uncertain. This CDR3 has 13 residues. The V and J ends lost 6 bases and 1 base respectively, with 9 bases between them. Per the germline V gene, CDR1 is SNHLY and CDR2 is FYNNEI. CDR3 residues: CASRKATNTEAFF. The CDR3 DNA reads as TGTGCCAGCAGGAAGGCCACGAACACTGAAGCTTTCTTT.

The genes are TRBV10-3 and TRBJ1-1; D remains unclear. The CDR3 length is 12 residues. The V end lost 2 bases, the J end lost 10 bases, and 11 bases lay between the germline ends. Germline V gene lookup returns CDR1 ENHRY and CDR2 SYGVKD. The CDR3 protein is CAISEKAMVAFF. The CDR3 bases are TGTGCCATCAGTGAGAAGGCGATGGTAGCTTTCTTT.

V gene TRBV4-3 combines with J gene TRBJ2-1, with unresolved D. CDR3 length equals 15 residues. V shed 0 bases and J shed 6 bases, with 12 bases lying between them. Per germline, CDR1 LGHNA and CDR2 YSLEER. CDR3 bases: TGCGCCAGCAGCCAAGATACGGACCGACGCAATGAGCAGTTCTTC. Translated, it gives CASSQDTDRRNEQFF.

Only a few counts were recorded for this clone. The V call is TRBV7-8, the J call TRBJ2-7; 8 nucleotides line up with TRBD2. V lost 5 bases to trimming and J lost 3 bases; unmatched junction nucleotides: 9. The CDR3 is made up of 15 amino acids. Germline V gene data show CDR1 as SGHVS and CDR2 as FQNEAQ. The CDR3 DNA reads TGTGCCAGCAGCCCCCTCAGGACTAGCTTCTACGAGCAGTACTTC. Translation: CASSPLRTSFYEQYF.

The V and J genes are TRBV5-1 and TRBJ2-2, with D hard to call. V lost 5 bases, J lost 1 base, and 6 bases lay in between. Germline V gene lookup returns CDR1 SGHRS and CDR2 YFSETQ. The CDR3 is made up of 13 amino acids. CDR3 protein: CASSYRNTGELFF. The CDR3 bases are TGCGCCAGCAGTTATAGGAACACCGGGGAGCTGTTTTTT.

This chain uses TRBV5-1 with TRBJ1-2, with D tentatively TRBD1 (5 bases). V was trimmed by 4 bases and J by 1 base, leaving 17 bases between them. The CDR3 totals 16 residues. Germline CDR1 is SGHRS and CDR2 is YFSETQ. CDR3 region: CASSPTGNRGNYGYTF. The CDR3 DNA sequence: TGCGCCAGCAGCCCTACAGGAAATCGGGGTAACTATGGCTACACCTTC. The full variable domain, its missing parts supplied by reference TRBV5-1 and TRBJ1-2, is KAGVTQTPRYLIKTRGQQVTLSCSPISGHRSVSWYQQTPGQGLQFLFEYFSETQRNKGNFPGRFSGRQFSNSRSEMNVSTLELGDSALYLCASSPTGNRGNYGYTFGSGTRLTVV.

The V and J genes are TRBV28 and TRBJ2-5; D uncertain. CDR3 length: 14 amino acids. V lost 6 bases, J lost 5 bases, and 16 bases lay in between. Germline V gene sequence: CDR1 MDHEN, CDR2 SYDVKM. The CDR3 nucleotides read TGTGCCAGCAGACCCCCCGAACTTGGGGAGACCCAGTACTTC. It codes for CASRPPELGETQYF.

This clone was recorded a few times. This chain connects TRBV28 to TRBJ2-1; unclear D gene. Looked up from germline, CDR1 is MDHEN and CDR2 is SYDVKM. This CDR3 region has 12 residues. Trimming removed 6 bases from V and 5 bases from J, with 8 bases in between. The CDR3 bases are TGTGCCAGCAGGGTCCGAGACAATGAGCAGTTCTTC. It encodes CASRVRDNEQFF. The full variable domain, with the rest looked up from reference TRBV28 and TRBJ2-1, is DVKVTQSSRYLVKRTGEKVFLECVQDMDHENMFWYRQDPGLGLRLIYFSYDVKMKEKGDIPEGYSVSREKKERFSLILESASTNQTSMYLCASRVRDNEQFFGPGTRLTVL.

The chain carries TRBV7-2 and TRBJ2-1, with D possibly TRBD1 on 6 matching bases. CDR1 and CDR2 from the germline V gene are SGHTA and FQGNSA. V was trimmed by 1 base and J by 6 bases, leaving 16 bases between them. The CDR3 has 16 residues. For the CDR3, the DNA is TGTGCCAGCAGCTTAGAGAACAGGGTAGCATTCAATGAGCAGTTCTTC. This codes for CASSLENRVAFNEQFF.

This clone turned up a few times. The chain combines TRBV7-9 with TRBJ2-7; 11 positions agree with TRBD2. CDR3 size: 17 residues. The J segment lost 1 base and the V segment lost 6 bases, leaving 11 bases of the junction unmatched. Germline V gives CDR1 SEHNR, CDR2 FQNEAQ (reference sequence). DNA of the CDR3: TGTGCCAGCAGACGTGTGCTAGCGGGAGGCAATTCCTACGAGCAGTACTTC. It is translated as CASRRVLAGGNSYEQYF.

The V call is TRBV11-2, the J call TRBJ2-5; TRBD2 aligns across 14 bases. CDR1 and CDR2 from the germline V gene are SGHAT and FQNNGV. V lost 1 base and J lost 1; bases outside the gene matches: 8. The CDR3 loop spans 19 amino acids. Here the CDR3 DNA reads TGTGCCAGCAGCTTAGTTTGGACTAGCGGGAGGAGGGGCCAAGAGACCCAGTACTTC. Translating gives CASSLVWTSGRRGQETQYF.

The rearrangement uses TRBV7-2 and TRBJ2-1; TRBD2 matches at 8 bases. This CDR3 contains 17 residues. V lost 3 bases to trimming and J lost 1 base; unmatched junction nucleotides: 8. Per the germline V gene, CDR1 is SGHTA and CDR2 is FQGNSA. The CDR3 reads CASSFPESGGSYNEQFF. The CDR3 nucleotides are TGTGCCAGCAGCTTCCCCGAGTCGGGAGGGTCCTACAATGAGCAGTTCTTC.

This chain uses TRBV9 with TRBJ2-1; 11 bases fit TRBD2. The V gene end was trimmed by 4 bases and the J gene end by 7 bases; junction bases not matched to a gene: 7. The germline gives CDR1 SGDLS, CDR2 YYNGEE. The CDR3 has 15 amino acids. The CDR3 sequence: CASSLGSGRENEQFF. In DNA form, the CDR3 reads TGTGCCAGCAGCTTAGGTAGCGGGAGGGAAAATGAGCAGTTCTTC.

The chain uses TRBV19 and TRBJ1-5; 9 bases map to TRBD1. Germline CDR1 LNHDA, CDR2 SQIVND (reference sequence). The CDR3 sequence is 15 residues long. V lost 8 bases to trimming and J lost 6 bases; unmatched junction nucleotides: 11. CDR3 amino acids: CASGMRTGEGQPQHF. CDR3 sequence (DNA): TGTGCCAGTGGCATGAGGACAGGGGAGGGTCAGCCCCAGCATTTT.

The CDR3 coding sequence is TGTGCCAGCAGCTCTGGACTAGCGGTTTCTACCGGGGAGCTGTTTTTT. This translates into CASSSGLAVSTGELFF. J is TRBJ2-2 and V is TRBV6-6, with 10 bases lining up with TRBD2. The trim removed 6 bases at V and 5 bases at J, leaving 9 bases unmatched. Per the germline V gene, CDR1 is MNHNY and CDR2 is SVGAGI (reference sequence). This CDR3 region has 16 residues.

The V call is TRBV4-1, the J call TRBJ2-2; 9 nucleotides agree with TRBD2. The CDR3 is made up of 16 amino acids. J gave up 5 bases and V 1 base, and 5 bases lay outside the gene matches. CDR1 and CDR2 (germline): MGHRA, YSYEKL. The CDR3 region has the DNA TGCGCCAGCAGCCAAGGGGGGACTAGCCTTACCGGGGAGCTGTTTTTT. Protein sequence: CASSQGGTSLTGELFF.

This chain connects TRBV2 to TRBJ2-1; D call uncertain. CDR1 SNHLY and CDR2 FYNNEI come from the germline V gene. Trimming pared 4 bases from V and 3 bases from J, leaving 7 bases between. The CDR3 consists of 13 residues. Written as DNA, the CDR3 is TGTGCCAGCAGTGTGGGATTCTACAATGAGCAGTTCTTC. Protein: CASSVGFYNEQFF.

The chain has TRBV25-1 and TRBJ2-1, with D unclear. Between the trimmed V and J ends, which lost 1 base and 7 bases, there was a span of 8 bases. The CDR3 sequence is 13 residues long. Germline V gene lookup returns CDR1 MGHDK and CDR2 SYGVNS. The CDR3 DNA is TGTGCCAGCAGTGAATTTGGTGCTAATGAGCAGTTCTTC. Protein: CASSEFGANEQFF.

The chain joins TRBV5-6 to TRBJ2-5; 14 positions match TRBD2. V dropped 3 bases and J dropped 3; count of bases not matched to a gene: 7. The CDR3 runs to 17 residues. CDR1 and CDR2 (germline): SGHDT, YYEEEE. The CDR3 DNA reads TGTGCCAGCAGCTCGAGACTAGCGGGAGGGCCTAAAGAGACCCAGTACTTC. Amino acids: CASSSRLAGGPKETQYF.

This clone was observed at least ten times. The genes are TRBV27 and TRBJ2-2, with D hard to call. CDR3 length: 15 amino acids. Germline V lookup: CDR1 MNHEY, CDR2 SMNVEV (reference sequence). V was pared by 5 bases and J by 5 bases, with 15 bases between. CDR3 amino acids: CASSETRLRTGELFF. The CDR3 coding sequence is TGTGCCAGCAGTGAGACGAGGCTACGGACCGGGGAGCTGTTTTTT.